This T cell receptor (beta chain) appears in the sequencing data of a study of vaccination effects on CD4 cells after COVID-19. Overall study context: It was two doses of either the BNT162b2 or mRNA-1273 vaccine that participants received. Findings and caveats of the study: Clonal contraction was marked in infection- and vaccine-induced clones late after vaccination. Few convalescent patients and no early post-infection timepoints were included in the study.

In the ViraFEST assay, antigen-specific CD4+ clonotypes were identified by expansion after peptide-pool stimulation. After around ten days in culture, the CD4+ T cells were isolated. Vaccine recipients, nucleocapsid antibody negative, had no prior SARS-CoV-2 infection. V was cut by 4 bases and J by 3 bases, with 13 bases left in between. CDR1 and CDR2 (germline): LNHDA, SQIVND (reference sequence). This CDR3 has 14 amino acids. This clone was picked up a small number of times. Antigen specificity is unknown. Libraries were prepared by immunoSEQ multiplex PCR; TCRdb keeps only in-frame clonotypes and omits some of them. The sample shows tens of thousands of clones, roughly 70% of them seen only once.

The origin of this receptor is a human donor who received a COVID-19 vaccine. This specimen consisted of CD4+ T cells from PBMCs cultured with SARS-CoV-2 spike peptides, obtained before COVID-19 vaccination. This chain connects TRBV19 to TRBJ2-7; D might be TRBD1 (5 bases). The CDR3 here is CASSTTSGIYEQYF. The CDR3 DNA is TGTGCCAGTAGTACCACCTCAGGGATCTACGAGCAGTACTTC.